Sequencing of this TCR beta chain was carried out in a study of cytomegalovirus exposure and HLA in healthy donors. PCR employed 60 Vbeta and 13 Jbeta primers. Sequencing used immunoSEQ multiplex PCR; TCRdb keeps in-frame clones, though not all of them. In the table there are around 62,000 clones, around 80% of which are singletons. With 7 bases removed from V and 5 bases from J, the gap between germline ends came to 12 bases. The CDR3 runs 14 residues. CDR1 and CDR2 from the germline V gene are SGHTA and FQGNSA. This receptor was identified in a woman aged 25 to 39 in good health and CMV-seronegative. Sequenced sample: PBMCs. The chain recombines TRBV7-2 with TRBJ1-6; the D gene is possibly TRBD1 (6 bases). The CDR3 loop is CASIPQGHNSPLHF. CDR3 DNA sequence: TGTGCCAGCATCCCACAGGGCCATAATTCACCCCTCCACTTT.